These 27 T cell receptor beta chains originate from one sample sequenced in a study of long-term antiretroviral therapy in people with HIV. immunoSEQ v3.0 was run at survey level. The protocol was immunoSEQ multiplex PCR, while the TCRdb copy is restricted to in-frame clones and leaves out a portion. The sample comprises around 19,000 clones, around three quarters of which are singletons, and roughly 15% rests with the top ten. The specimen was unsorted PBMCs, collected 2.9 years after starting antiretroviral therapy. These TCRs come from a woman in her 30s with HIV.

J is TRBJ1-3 and V is TRBV11-2, with unresolved D. This CDR3 has 15 residues. Trimming left V 1 base short and J 4 bases short, with 11 bases between. Per the germline V gene, CDR1 is SGHAT and CDR2 is FQNNGV. The CDR3: CASSLGGVVGNTIYF. CDR3 in DNA: TGTGCCAGCAGCTTAGGTGGGGTAGTAGGAAACACCATATATTTT.

This rearrangement joins TRBV6-4 to TRBJ2-3; D might be TRBD1 (6 bases). The V and J ends lost 3 bases and 1 base respectively, with 8 bases between them. Germline V lookup: CDR1 MRHNA, CDR2 SNTAGT. This CDR3 region has 14 residues. CDR3 loop: CASSEGGGTDTQYF. The CDR3 bases are TGTGCCAGCAGTGAAGGGGGAGGCACAGATACGCAGTATTTT.

The CDR3 loop is CASSVEGNEQFF. CDR3 DNA: TGTGCCAGCAGCGTAGAGGGCAATGAGCAGTTCTTC. This rearrangement joins TRBV9 to TRBJ2-1; D is unresolved. V dropped 0 bases and J dropped 6 bases, with 4 bases sitting between them. CDR3 size: 12 residues. Germline CDR1 and CDR2: SGDLS and YYNGEE.

The chain is built from TRBV6-5 and TRBJ2-3; weak D call: TRBD1 (7 bases). Trimming pared 6 bases from V and 4 bases from J, leaving 17 bases between. The length of the CDR3 is 15 residues. Per germline, CDR1 MNHEY and CDR2 SVGAGI. CDR3 sequence (DNA): TGTGCCAGCAGGGAGGCAGGGGGGAACTCAGATACGCAGTATTTT. This encodes CASREAGGNSDTQYF.

This chain joins TRBV5-5 and TRBJ2-7; the D is unclear. V was cut by 3 bases and J by 3 bases, with 16 bases left in between. Per the germline V gene, CDR1 is SGHKS and CDR2 is YYEKEE (reference sequence). This CDR3 has 15 amino acids. DNA for the CDR3: TGTGCCAGCAGCTATACAGTTCTACTTAGCTACGAGCAGTACTTC. Translated: CASSYTVLLSYEQYF.

CDR3 sequence: CASSLGAGNNYGYTF. DNA for the CDR3: TGCGCCAGCAGCTTGGGGGCAGGAAATAACTATGGCTACACCTTC. The rearrangement joins TRBV5-1 to TRBJ1-2, with D hard to call. V was cut by 0 bases and J by 1 base, with 10 bases left in between. Germline V lookup: CDR1 SGHRS, CDR2 YFSETQ. There are 15 residues in the CDR3.

The chain couples TRBV15 to TRBJ1-2, with D possibly TRBD1 on 6 matching bases. The CDR3 runs 16 residues. With 5 bases removed from V and 5 bases from J, the gap between germline ends came to 21 bases. Germline V gene lookup returns CDR1 LNHNV and CDR2 YYDKDF (reference sequence). CDR3 DNA sequence: TGTGCCACCAGCCCCGGAGGGGGGGTATTAAATTATGGCTACACCTTC. Protein sequence: CATSPGGGVLNYGYTF. Combining the CDR3 with reference TRBV15 and TRBJ1-2 gives the whole variable domain DAMVIQNPRYQVTQFGKPVTLSCSQTLNHNVMYWYQQKSSQAPKLLFHYYDKDFNNEADTPDNFQSRRPNTSFCFLDIRSPGLGDTAMYLCATSPGGGVLNYGYTFGSGTRLTVV.

This sequence joins TRBV4-1 and TRBJ2-3, with 11 bases aligning to TRBD2. V lost 0 bases to trimming and J lost 5 bases; unmatched junction nucleotides: 7. CDR1 MGHRA and CDR2 YSYEKL come from the germline V gene. The CDR3 is made up of 17 amino acids. The CDR3 DNA is TGCGCCAGCAGCCAAGATCAAGGTAGCGGGGGGGTAGATACGCAGTATTTT. Protein sequence: CASSQDQGSGGVDTQYF.

The V and J genes are TRBV27 and TRBJ1-1; D unclear. The germline V and J ends were trimmed by 4 bases and 6 bases, with 15 bases remaining between them. The CDR3 has 14 residues. Germline CDR1 reads MNHEY; CDR2 reads SMNVEV (reference sequence). The CDR3 sequence is CASSYSPGTPEAFF. The CDR3 nucleotides read TGTGCCAGCAGTTATAGTCCTGGAACTCCTGAAGCTTTCTTT.

The gene calls are TRBV7-3 and TRBJ1-2; possibly TRBD1 for D (5 bases). This CDR3 spans 15 amino acids. With 5 bases removed from V and 6 bases from J, the gap between germline ends came to 19 bases. Per germline, CDR1 SGHTA and CDR2 FQGTGA. The CDR3 region is CASSPFSGGSDGYTF. The CDR3 nucleotides read TGTGCCAGCAGCCCTTTCTCGGGGGGTTCGGATGGCTACACCTTC.

The V call is TRBV5-8, the J call TRBJ2-5; no clear D. Trimming left V 2 bases short and J 7 bases short, with 6 bases between. This CDR3 contains 11 residues. The germline V gene encodes CDR1 SGHTS and CDR2 YDEGEE. The CDR3 sequence: CASSFETTQYF. Here the CDR3 DNA reads TGTGCCAGCAGCTTTGAAACGACCCAGTACTTC. The complete variable domain, with remaining parts taken from reference TRBV5-8 and TRBJ2-5, reads EAGVTQSPTHLIKTRGQQATLRCSPISGHTSVYWYQQALGLGLQFLLWYDEGEERNRGNFPPRFSGRQFPNYSSELNVNALELEDSALYLCASSFETTQYFGPGTRLLVL.

The CDR3 DNA reads TGTGCCAGCAGTAAGACAGGGCTCCTGAACACTGAAGCTTTCTTT. Amino acids: CASSKTGLLNTEAFF. This sequence joins TRBV6-4 and TRBJ1-1; 7 bases match TRBD1. Germline-derived CDR1 and CDR2 are MRHNA and SNTAGT. The V gene end was trimmed by 5 bases and the J gene end by 0 bases; junction bases not matched to a gene: 6. The CDR3 extends over 15 amino acids.

The V and J genes are TRBV14 and TRBJ1-1; a possible D gene is TRBD1 (6 bases). The germline CDR1 and CDR2 sequences are SGHDN and FVKESK. CDR3 size: 17 residues. Trimming left V 1 base short and J 0 bases short, with 15 bases between. The CDR3 spells CASSQVGHDIVNTEAFF. As DNA, the CDR3 is TGTGCCAGCAGCCAAGTGGGACATGACATCGTGAACACTGAAGCTTTCTTT.

The chain joins TRBV7-8 to TRBJ2-2; 9 bases line up with TRBD1. Germline assignment: CDR1 SGHVS and CDR2 FQNEAQ. V dropped 3 bases and J dropped 1; count of bases not matched to a gene: 3. This CDR3 contains 16 residues. For the CDR3, the DNA is TGTGCCAGCAGCTTCGGACAGGGGCTGAACACCGGGGAGCTGTTTTTT. This gives the protein CASSFGQGLNTGELFF.

This clone was seen a handful of times. The V and J genes are TRBV25-1 and TRBJ1-2; 7 bases are a match to TRBD1. The germline V gene has CDR1 MGHDK and CDR2 SYGVNS. CDR3 length equals 13 residues. The J segment lost 6 bases and the V segment lost 4 bases, leaving 5 bases of the junction unmatched. The CDR3 sequence is CASSAVGTDGYTF. In DNA, the CDR3 is TGTGCCAGCAGTGCCGTCGGGACAGATGGCTACACCTTC.

V gene TRBV2 combines with J gene TRBJ2-5; the match to TRBD1 covers 9 bases. The CDR3 extends over 13 amino acids. V lost 5 bases and J lost 4; bases outside the gene matches: 2. Germline-derived CDR1 and CDR2 are SNHLY and FYNNEI. In nucleotides, the CDR3 is TGTGCCAGCAGTCAGGACAGGGGAGAGACCCAGTACTTC. Translation gives CASSQDRGETQYF.

The J gene is TRBJ1-1, the V gene TRBV6-6, with D tentatively TRBD1 (5 bases). V lost 2 bases to trimming and J lost 5 bases, with 15 bases between them. CDR1 is MNHNY, CDR2 SVGAGI, per germline (reference sequence). The CDR3 covers 15 residues. The DNA for the CDR3 is TGTGCCAGCAGTTACGCCCCCGGGGCCGGGACTGAAGCTTTCTTT. Encoded protein: CASSYAPGAGTEAFF.

The chain links TRBV19 to TRBJ1-2; unclear D gene. The CDR3 consists of 15 residues. CDR1 is LNHDA, CDR2 SQIVND, per germline (reference sequence). V dropped 4 bases and J dropped 6 bases, with 18 bases sitting between them. CDR3 protein: CASSTPGLIWHGYTF. CDR3 DNA: TGTGCCAGTAGTACCCCTGGGCTCATCTGGCATGGCTACACCTTC.

The chain employs TRBV6-5 and TRBJ1-1; D ambiguous. Germline-derived CDR1 and CDR2 are MNHEY and SVGAGI. The CDR3 contains 14 residues. The germline V and J ends were trimmed by 5 bases and 2 bases, with 12 bases remaining between them. CDR3 region: CASSNGGLNTEAFF. CDR3 DNA: TGTGCCAGCAGTAACGGTGGTTTAAACACTGAAGCTTTCTTT.

The chain is built from TRBV6-5 and TRBJ1-1, with a possible D match to TRBD1 (5 bases). Germline CDR1 is MNHEY and CDR2 is SVGAGI. Trimming removed 0 bases from V and 8 bases from J, with 19 bases in between. The CDR3 length is 16 residues. In nucleotides, the CDR3 is TGTGCCAGCAGTTACTCGGCAGGGCGGCACGCTGGGGAAGCTTTCTTT. Translation: CASSYSAGRHAGEAFF.

The chain links TRBV5-1 to TRBJ1-2; 10 nucleotides align to TRBD1. The CDR3 loop spans 14 amino acids. CDR1 is SGHRS, CDR2 YFSETQ, per germline. V dropped 3 bases and J dropped 7; count of bases not matched to a gene: 6. For the CDR3, the DNA is TGCGCCAGCAGCTCCGACAGGGGGCAAGGTGGCTACACCTTC. Translation gives CASSSDRGQGGYTF.

The sample holds one count of this clone. The J gene is TRBJ2-6, the V gene TRBV5-5; no clear D gene. The germline V gene has CDR1 SGHKS and CDR2 YYEKEE (reference sequence). The CDR3 extends over 15 amino acids. V was cut by 0 bases and J by 2 bases, with 6 bases left in between. The CDR3 coding sequence is TGTGCCAGCAGCTTGGCTGGAGCTGGGGCCAACGTCCTGACTTTC. Encoded protein: CASSLAGAGANVLTF.

V usage is TRBV19 and J usage is TRBJ1-2; D unresolved. Trimming removed 6 bases at V and 4 bases at J, with 6 bases between. Germline V lookup: CDR1 LNHDA, CDR2 SQIVND (reference sequence). This CDR3 spans 11 amino acids. The CDR3 bases are TGTGCCAGTAGGTACAGCTATGGCTACACCTTC. Amino acid sequence: CASRYSYGYTF.

V gene TRBV14 combines with J gene TRBJ1-2; D is unclear. Germline V gene data show CDR1 as SGHDN and CDR2 as FVKESK. This CDR3 comprises 13 residues. Trimming shortened V by 2 bases and J by 1 base, and 5 bases separated the two germline ends. Written as DNA, the CDR3 is TGTGCCAGCAGCCAACTCTTTAACTATGGCTACACCTTC. Its protein is CASSQLFNYGYTF.

The genes are TRBV27 and TRBJ1-1; 8 bases match TRBD1. CDR1 MNHEY and CDR2 SMNVEV come from the germline V gene (reference sequence). This CDR3 contains 16 residues. Germline trimming cut 4 bases from V and 7 bases from J; bases unmatched to any gene: 14. For the CDR3, the DNA is TGTGCCAGCAGTTCCACGACAGGGGCAGCCCCACTTGAAGCTTTCTTT. Translated: CASSSTTGAAPLEAFF.

The rearrangement uses TRBV6-6 and TRBJ2-7; D uncertain. The germline CDR1 and CDR2 sequences are MNHNY and SVGAGI (reference sequence). V was clipped by 5 bases and J by 5 bases, with 7 bases between them. The CDR3 is 11 residues long. CDR3 sequence reads: CASSTGHEQYF. In DNA form, the CDR3 reads TGTGCCAGCAGTACTGGACACGAGCAGTACTTC.

This sequence joins TRBV19 and TRBJ2-2; 8 bases agree with TRBD1. Per the germline V gene, CDR1 is LNHDA and CDR2 is SQIVND (reference sequence). The CDR3 loop spans 16 amino acids. Losses at the gene ends were 6 bases for V and 2 bases for J; bases not matched to a gene: 8. This chain's CDR3 is CASRPRTGSNTGELFF. CDR3 nucleotides: TGTGCCAGTAGACCAAGGACAGGGAGCAACACCGGGGAGCTGTTTTTT.